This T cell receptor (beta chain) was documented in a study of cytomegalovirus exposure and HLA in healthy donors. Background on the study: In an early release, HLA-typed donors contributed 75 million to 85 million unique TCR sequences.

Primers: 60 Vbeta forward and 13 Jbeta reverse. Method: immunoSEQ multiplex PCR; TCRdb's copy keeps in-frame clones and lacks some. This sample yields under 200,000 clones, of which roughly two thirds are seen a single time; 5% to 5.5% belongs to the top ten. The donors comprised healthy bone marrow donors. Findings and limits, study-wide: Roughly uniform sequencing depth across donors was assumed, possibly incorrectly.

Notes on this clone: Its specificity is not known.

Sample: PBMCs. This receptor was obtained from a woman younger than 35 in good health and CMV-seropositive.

Written as DNA, the CDR3 is TGTGCCAGCAGAAATAGGGCTAGCGGGGGGGCCAACACCGGGGAGCTGTTTTTT. As protein: CASRNRASGGANTGELFF. This chain uses TRBV11-2 with TRBJ2-2; 12 bases map to TRBD2. CDR3 length equals 18 residues. V shed 6 bases, J shed 2 bases, and the junction held 10 bases outside the gene matches. Germline CDR1 is SGHAT and CDR2 is FQNNGV.